This TCR beta chain was sequenced for a study of identifying expanded T cells in peripheral blood. Points from the study as a whole: Variance in clone template counts between approximately 2-week samples significantly increased with total template count across all healthy donors.

During the collection period, no donor immune events like infections were recorded. Details on this clone: Its specificity is unknown.

Assay: immunoSEQ multiplex PCR; the TCRdb copy retains only in-frame clones and omits some. There are more than 45,000 clones in the sample; more than 70% occur only once, and 3% to 4% lies in the top ten. CDR1 is MDHEN, CDR2 SYDVKM, per germline. The CDR3 loop spans 14 amino acids. Trimming stripped 5 bases from V and 4 bases from J, with 14 bases between. The sample comprised blood. This TCR derives from a person between 18 and 75 years old in good health. This rearrangement joins TRBV28 to TRBJ1-1; D is possibly TRBD1 (5 bases). CDR3 DNA: TGTGCCAGCAGTCCTACAGGAGTGGTCACTGAAGCTTTCTTT. It translates to CASSPTGVVTEAFF.